A selection of T cell receptor beta chains follows, all from one sample in a study of shared clonotypes between healthy human individuals. Clones were sequenced by immunoSEQ multiplex PCR, and TCRdb holds only the in-frame ones, with some missing. The data contain approximately 1,000,000 clones, approximately 77% of them seen just once; the ten biggest clones take up roughly 0.83%. Source material: memory CD4+ T cells from PBMCs. All receptors come from a man younger than 35 in good health. Some clones in this sample may be carry-over from other donors' samples. CDR3s include the opening cysteine and the closing phenylalanine or tryptophan. The D gene is left open where the match is weak.

DNA: TGTGCCAGCAGCTCAACAGGGATCTATGGCTACACCTTC
CDR3: CASSSTGIYGYTF
V: TRBV5-5
J: TRBJ1-2
D: NA

DNA: TGTGCCAGCAGCTTGTTTCGAACAGGGGAATTTGGGCAGTTCTTC
CDR3: CASSLFRTGEFGQFF
V: TRBV7-2
J: TRBJ2-1
D: TRBD1

DNA: TGCGCCAGCAGCTTGGTGGCTAGCGGGAGCCTCGAGCAGTACTTC
CDR3: CASSLVASGSLEQYF
V: TRBV5-1
J: TRBJ2-7
D: TRBD2

DNA: TGTGCCAGCAGCTTAGGGGGATCTGGAAGCACCATATATTTT
CDR3: CASSLGGSGSTIYF
V: TRBV5-5
J: TRBJ1-3
D: NA

DNA: TGTGCCAGCAGTTACTCTTCCCCACCCTACGAGCAGTACTTC
CDR3: CASSYSSPPYEQYF
V: TRBV6-6
J: TRBJ2-7
D: NA

DNA: TGTGCCAGCAACCCGGGACAGATTATCTCTGGAAACACCATATATTTT
CDR3: CASNPGQIISGNTIYF
V: TRBV28
J: TRBJ1-3
D: TRBD1

DNA: TGTGCCAGCAGTTCCCCCGGGACTAGCGGTTTGGGGACCCAGTACTTC
CDR3: CASSSPGTSGLGTQYF
V: TRBV27
J: TRBJ2-5
D: TRBD2

DNA: TGTGCCACCAGCAGAGATTTGCGCTCGGCGGGCGGCTACACCTTC
CDR3: CATSRDLRSAGGYTF
V: TRBV15
J: TRBJ1-2
D: NA

DNA: TGTGCCAGCAGCTTAGGTCTAGCGGGAGGAACTAGCACAGATACGCAGTATTTT
CDR3: CASSLGLAGGTSTDTQYF
V: TRBV7-8
J: TRBJ2-3
D: TRBD2

DNA: TGTGCCAGCAGTCCAGAAAGGGAAGCTTTCTTT
CDR3: CASSPEREAFF
V: TRBV28
J: TRBJ1-1
D: NA

DNA: TGTGCCACCCCACCGGGACAGCCGATCTCTGGGGCCAACGTCCTGACTTTC
CDR3: CATPPGQPISGANVLTF
V: TRBV11-3
J: TRBJ2-6
D: TRBD1

DNA: TGTGCCAGCAGTTTAGCTGGCGCGGTCACCCCCGGGGAGCTGTTTTTT
CDR3: CASSLAGAVTPGELFF
V: TRBV28
J: TRBJ2-2
D: NA